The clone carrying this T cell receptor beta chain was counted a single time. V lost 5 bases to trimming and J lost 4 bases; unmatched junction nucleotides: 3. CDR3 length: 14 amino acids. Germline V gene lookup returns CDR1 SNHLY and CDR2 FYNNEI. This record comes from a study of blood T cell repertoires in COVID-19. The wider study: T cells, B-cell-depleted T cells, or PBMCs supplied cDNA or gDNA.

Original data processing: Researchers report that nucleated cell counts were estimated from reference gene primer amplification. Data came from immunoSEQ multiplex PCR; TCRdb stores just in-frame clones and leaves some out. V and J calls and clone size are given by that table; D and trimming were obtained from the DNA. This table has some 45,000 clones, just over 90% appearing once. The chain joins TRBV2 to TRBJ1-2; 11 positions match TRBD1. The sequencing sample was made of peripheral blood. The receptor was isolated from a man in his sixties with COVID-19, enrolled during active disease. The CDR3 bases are TGTGCCAGCAGTCGGACAGGGGGCGGCTATGGCTACACCTTC. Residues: CASSRTGGGYGYTF.